This T cell receptor (beta chain) was documented in a study of T-cell reconstitution after alpha-beta-depleted transplantation in children. V lost 0 bases to trimming and J lost 0 bases, with 9 bases between them. CDR1 and CDR2 (germline): LNHNV, YYDKDF (reference sequence). This CDR3 is built from 17 residues. Many counts were recorded for this clonotype. Molecular barcoding with unique molecular identifiers was used for the TCRbeta library. TCRdb independently ran MiXCR on the PCR reads; one entry per CDR3 protein. The sample shows 450,000 to 600,000 distinct CDR3 sequences, 15% to 20% of them seen only once.

The origin of this receptor is a human donor who donated a stem cell graft to a child with acute lymphoblastic leukemia. Sample: PBMCs from the stem cell graft donor, taken from the stem cell graft. V and J are TRBV15 and TRBJ2-6; D gene uncertain. CDR3 loop: CATSRDGVSSGANVLTF. CDR3 bases: TGTGCCACCAGCAGAGACGGAGTTAGCTCTGGGGCCAACGTCCTGACTTTC.